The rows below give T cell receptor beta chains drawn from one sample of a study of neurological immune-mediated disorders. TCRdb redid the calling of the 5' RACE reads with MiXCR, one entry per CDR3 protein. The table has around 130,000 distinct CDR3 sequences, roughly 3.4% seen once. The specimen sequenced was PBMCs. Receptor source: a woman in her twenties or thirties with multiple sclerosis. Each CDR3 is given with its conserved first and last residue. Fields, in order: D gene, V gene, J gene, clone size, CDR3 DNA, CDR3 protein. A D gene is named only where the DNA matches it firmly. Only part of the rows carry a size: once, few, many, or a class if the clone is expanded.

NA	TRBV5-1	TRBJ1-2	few	TGCGCCAGCAGCTCTGGCGGATCCTGGGGTTATGGCTACACCTTC	CASSSGGSWGYGYTF
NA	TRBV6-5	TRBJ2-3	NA	TGTGCCAGCAGTTCCAACCAGGATACGCAGTATTTT	CASSSNQDTQYF
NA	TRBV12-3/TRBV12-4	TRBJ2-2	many	TGTGCCAGCAGTGCCCCAGGCTCGGGGGGGGAGCTGTTTTTT	CASSAPGSGGELFF
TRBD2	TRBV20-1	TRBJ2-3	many	TGCAGTGCTAAACCCCTCCGAGCTAGCGGGGGCACAGATACGCAGTATTTT	CSAKPLRASGGTDTQYF
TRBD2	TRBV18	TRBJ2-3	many	TGTGCCAGCTCAGTGACCGTGGGAGGGGCAAACACAGATACGCAGTATTTT	CASSVTVGGANTDTQYF
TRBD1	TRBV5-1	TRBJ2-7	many	TGCGCCACGGCGAGGGGGACAGGGTTGCCCTACGAGCAGTACTTC	CATARGTGLPYEQYF
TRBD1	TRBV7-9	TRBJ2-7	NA	TGTGCCAGCAGCTTGGACAGGAACTACGAGCAGTACTTC	CASSLDRNYEQYF
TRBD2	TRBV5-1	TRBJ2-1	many	TGCGCCAGCAGCTTGGCCCTAGCGGGAGCTGAGCAGTTCTTC	CASSLALAGAEQFF
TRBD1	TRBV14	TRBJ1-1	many	TGTGCCAGCAGCCAGGGACAGGGTTTACGGTCTCTCTTT	CASSQGQGLRSLF
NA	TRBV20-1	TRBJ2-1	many	TGCAGTGCTACCACCTATGGGCGCTACAATGAGCAGTTCTTC	CSATTYGRYNEQFF
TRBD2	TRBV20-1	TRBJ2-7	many	TGCAGTGCTAGAGACCGCGGGAGGAATTTCTACGAGCAGTACTTC	CSARDRGRNFYEQYF
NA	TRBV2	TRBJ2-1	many	TGTGCCAGCTCCAGGGTTTCCTACAATGAGCAGTTCTTC	CASSRVSYNEQFF
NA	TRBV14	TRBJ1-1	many	TGTGCCAGCATACCATCCGTCCACGTCAGAGGCACTGAAGCTTTCTTT	CASIPSVHVRGTEAFF
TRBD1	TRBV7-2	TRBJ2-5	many	TGTGCCAGCAGCTTAAGTCGGACAGGGTTTCGGGAGACCCAGTACTTC	CASSLSRTGFRETQYF
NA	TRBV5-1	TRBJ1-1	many	TGCGCCAGCAGCTTGTTGGCAGGGGCGAACACTGAAGCTTTCTTT	CASSLLAGANTEAFF
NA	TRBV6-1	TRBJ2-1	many	TGTGCCAGCCCACCCCTTGGCTCCTACAATGAGCAGTTCTTC	CASPPLGSYNEQFF
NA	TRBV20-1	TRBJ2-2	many	TGCAGTGTACTACTACGGGCGAACACCGGGGAGCTGTTTTTT	CSVLLRANTGELFF
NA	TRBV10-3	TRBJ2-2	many	TGTGCCATCAGTGATGCCCAAAAGTACGGGGAGCTGTTTTTT	CAISDAQKYGELFF
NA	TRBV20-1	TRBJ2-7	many	TGCAGTGCTACGACGCGGGCCCAGAGCTACGAGCAGTACTTC	CSATTRAQSYEQYF
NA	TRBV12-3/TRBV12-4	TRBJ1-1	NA	TGTGCCAGCAGTTTAGCGGGTCGGACCAACACTGAAGCTTTCTTT	CASSLAGRTNTEAFF
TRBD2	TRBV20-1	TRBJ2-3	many	TGCAGTGCTAGAGGACTTGGACTAGCGCGGACCACAGATACGCAGTATTTT	CSARGLGLARTTDTQYF
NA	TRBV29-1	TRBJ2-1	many	TGCAGCGTTGATGGGGAGCACAAGTTCGATGAGCAGTTCTTC	CSVDGEHKFDEQFF
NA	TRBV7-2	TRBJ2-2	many	TGTGCCAGCAGCTTAGGTTTTGCCGGGGAGCTGTTTTTT	CASSLGFAGELFF
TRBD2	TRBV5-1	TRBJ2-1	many	TGCGCCAGCAGCGTAGCGGGAGGGCTCAGCAATGAGCAGTTCTTC	CASSVAGGLSNEQFF
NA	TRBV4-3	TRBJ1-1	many	TGCGCCAGCAGCCAATTCCCACACCCTGAAGCTTTCTTT	CASSQFPHPEAFF
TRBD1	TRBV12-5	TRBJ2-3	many	TGTGCTAGTGGTCAGGGACAGGGGGCGCGCACAGATACGCAGTATTTT	CASGQGQGARTDTQYF
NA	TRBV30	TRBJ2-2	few	TGTGCCTGGATGTCCGACACGAACACCGGGGAGCTGTTTTTT	CAWMSDTNTGELFF
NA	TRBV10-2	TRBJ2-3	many	TGCGCCAGCAAAGCTGGGCTAGGTCCAGATACGCAGTATTTT	CASKAGLGPDTQYF
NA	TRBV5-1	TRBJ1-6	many	TGCGCCAGCTCACCGGGGGGGGGTGAGAATTCACCCCTCCACTTT	CASSPGGGENSPLHF
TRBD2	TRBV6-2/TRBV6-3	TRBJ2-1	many	TGTGCCGGGGGGGGAGCCTACAATGAGCAGTTCTTC	CAGGGAYNEQFF
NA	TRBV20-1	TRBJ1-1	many	TGCAGTGCTAAGCCGTCGGGGGCACAGAACACTGAAGCTTTCTTT	CSAKPSGAQNTEAFF
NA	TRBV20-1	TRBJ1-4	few	TGCAGTGCTATTGGGGAGGTCAGAGAAAAACTGTTTTTT	CSAIGEVREKLFF
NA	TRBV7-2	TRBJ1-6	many	TGTGCCAGCAGCCCCCCGGGGAGTAATTCACCCCTCCACTTT	CASSPPGSNSPLHF
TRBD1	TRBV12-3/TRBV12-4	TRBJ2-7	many	TGTGCCAGCAGGGATGACGGGGACAGGCCCTACGAGCAGTACTTC	CASRDDGDRPYEQYF
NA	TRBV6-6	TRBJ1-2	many	TGTGCCAGCAGCCGGGATGGCTACACCTTC	CASSRDGYTF
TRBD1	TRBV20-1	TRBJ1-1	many	TGCAGTGCGGCCGACAGGGGCCCTGAAGCTTTCTTT	CSAADRGPEAFF
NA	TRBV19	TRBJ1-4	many	TGTGCCAGTAGTATAGATCTGCAAGTTTTTGAAAAACTGTTTTTT	CASSIDLQVFEKLFF
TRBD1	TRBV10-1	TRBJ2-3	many	TGCGCCAGCGCCAGACAGGGGGCAGGAGATACGCAGTATTTT	CASARQGAGDTQYF
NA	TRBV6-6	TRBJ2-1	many	TGTGCCAGCAGTTACTCGAACAGCAATGAGCAGTTCTTC	CASSYSNSNEQFF
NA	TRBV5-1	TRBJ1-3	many	TGCGCCAGCAGACTCGGGAGCCTCTCTGGAAACACCATATATTTT	CASRLGSLSGNTIYF
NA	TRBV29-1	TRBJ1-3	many	TGCAGCGTTGACAGGGGAGGAAACACCATATATTTT	CSVDRGGNTIYF
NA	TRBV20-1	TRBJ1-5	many	TGCAGTGCTAATCGGGGCCTCAATCAGCCCCAGCATTTT	CSANRGLNQPQHF
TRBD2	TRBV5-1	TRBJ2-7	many	TGCGCCAGCAGCGTCGGGCTAGCGGGGTCCTACGAGCAGTACTTC	CASSVGLAGSYEQYF
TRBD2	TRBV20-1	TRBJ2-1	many	TGCAGTGCTACATCCTCTCTAGCGGGGTACAATGAGCAGTTCTTC	CSATSSLAGYNEQFF
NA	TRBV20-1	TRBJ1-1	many	TGCAGTGCTGTCCCGGAGGGGAGTAAGGCTTTCTTT	CSAVPEGSKAFF
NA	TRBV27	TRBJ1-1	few	TGTGCCAGCAGTCCGACGGGGAGGGGAGGGAACACTGAAGCTTTCTTT	CASSPTGRGGNTEAFF